The count of the clone carrying this T cell receptor (beta chain) is one. Its antigen is undetermined. The data stem from a study of OX40 agonist ivuxolimab in advanced cancers. Study findings and constraints: Antigen specificity remained undetermined for the expanded peripheral T cells.

Generated by immunoSEQ multiplex PCR, the TCRdb table keeps only in-frame clones and is missing some. The sample has approximately 60,000 clones; about 87% are singletons. CDR1 is LNHDA, CDR2 SQIVND, per germline (reference sequence). The V and J ends lost 11 bases and 8 bases respectively, with 18 bases between them. The CDR3 extends over 13 amino acids. The genes are TRBV19 and TRBJ1-4; D not certain. The input for sequencing was CD4+ or CD8+ T cells sorted from blood, taken in a trial of the OX40 agonist ivuxolimab. The source of this sequence is an adult with an advanced solid tumor such as melanoma, head and neck, liver or kidney cancer. The DNA for the CDR3 is TGTGCCGTGGGCCGTACCCACCAGGAAAAACTGTTTTTT. It specifies CAVGRTHQEKLFF.